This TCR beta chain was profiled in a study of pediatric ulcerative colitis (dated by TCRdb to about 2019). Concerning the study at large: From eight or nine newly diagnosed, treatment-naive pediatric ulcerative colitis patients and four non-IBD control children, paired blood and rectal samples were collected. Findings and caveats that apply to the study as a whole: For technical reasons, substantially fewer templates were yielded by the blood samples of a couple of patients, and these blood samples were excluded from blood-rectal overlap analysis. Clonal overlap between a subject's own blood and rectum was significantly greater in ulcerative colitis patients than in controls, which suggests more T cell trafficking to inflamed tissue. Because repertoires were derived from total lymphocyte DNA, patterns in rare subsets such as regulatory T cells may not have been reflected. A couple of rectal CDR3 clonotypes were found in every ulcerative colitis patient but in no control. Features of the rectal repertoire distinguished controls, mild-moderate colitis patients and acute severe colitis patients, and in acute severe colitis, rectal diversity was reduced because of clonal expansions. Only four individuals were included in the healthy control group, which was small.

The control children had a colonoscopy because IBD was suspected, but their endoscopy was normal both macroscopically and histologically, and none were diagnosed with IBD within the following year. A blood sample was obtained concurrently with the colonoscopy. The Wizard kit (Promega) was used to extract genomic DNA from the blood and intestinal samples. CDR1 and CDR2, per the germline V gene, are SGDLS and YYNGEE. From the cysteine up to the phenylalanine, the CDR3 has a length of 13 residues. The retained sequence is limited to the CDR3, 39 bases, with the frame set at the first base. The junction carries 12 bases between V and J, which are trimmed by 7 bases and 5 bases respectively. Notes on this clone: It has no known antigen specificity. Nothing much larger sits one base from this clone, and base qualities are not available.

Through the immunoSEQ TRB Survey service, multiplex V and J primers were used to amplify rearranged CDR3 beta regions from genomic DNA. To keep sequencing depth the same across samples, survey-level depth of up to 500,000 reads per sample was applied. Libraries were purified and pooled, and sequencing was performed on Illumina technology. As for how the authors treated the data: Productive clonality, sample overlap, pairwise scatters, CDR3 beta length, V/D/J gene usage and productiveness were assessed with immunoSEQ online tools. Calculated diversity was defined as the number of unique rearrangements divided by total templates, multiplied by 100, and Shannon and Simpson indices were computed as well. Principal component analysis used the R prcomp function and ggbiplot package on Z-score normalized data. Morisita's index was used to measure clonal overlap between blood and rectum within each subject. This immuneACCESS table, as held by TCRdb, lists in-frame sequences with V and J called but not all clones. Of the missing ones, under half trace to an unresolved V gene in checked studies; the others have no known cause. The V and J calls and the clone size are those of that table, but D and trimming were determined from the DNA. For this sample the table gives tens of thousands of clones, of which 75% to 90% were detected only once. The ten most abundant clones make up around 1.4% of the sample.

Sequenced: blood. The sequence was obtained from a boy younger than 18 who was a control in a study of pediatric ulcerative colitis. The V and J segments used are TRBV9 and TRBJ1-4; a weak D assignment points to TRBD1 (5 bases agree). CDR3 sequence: CASGTSRNEKLFF. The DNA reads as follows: TGTGCCAGCGGGACGTCTAGGAATGAAAAACTGTTTTTT.